Below are 30 T cell receptor beta chains sequenced from a single sample in a study of T cells after yellow fever vaccination. TCRdb re-called the 5' RACE reads with MiXCR, one entry per CDR3 protein. The repertoire holds roughly 340,000 distinct CDR3 sequences, with approximately 4% as singletons. The source was PBMCs, collected 5 days after the yellow fever booster vaccination. These receptors were collected from a man between 18 and 29 years old who received the YFV17D yellow fever vaccine.

The CDR3 spells CASSFETGGNIQYF. CDR3 DNA: TGCGCCAGCAGCTTTGAGACAGGGGGCAACATTCAGTACTTC. The chain has TRBV5-1 and TRBJ2-4, with 10 bases aligning to TRBD1. The CDR3 consists of 14 residues. Trimming removed 2 bases from V and 7 bases from J; junction bases left unmatched: 3. Germline V gene lookup returns CDR1 SGHRS and CDR2 YFSETQ.

The rearrangement links TRBV5-1 to TRBJ1-1; TRBD1 matches at 7 bases. The V segment lost 4 bases and the J segment 10 bases; nucleotides outside the gene matches: 10. Per the germline V gene, CDR1 is SGHRS and CDR2 is YFSETQ. This CDR3 region has 13 residues. The CDR3 region has the DNA TGCGCCAGCAGCATAGGACAGGCCCGTGGAGCTTTCTTT. It specifies CASSIGQARGAFF.

This clonotype was seen a few times. V usage is TRBV5-1 and J usage is TRBJ2-3, with 11 bases fitting TRBD2. CDR1 and CDR2 (germline): SGHRS, YFSETQ. This CDR3 region has 15 residues. V lost 3 bases, J lost 3 bases, and 3 bases stayed unmatched. The CDR3 DNA reads TGCGCCAGCAGCTCTAGCGGGGGGAAAACAGATACGCAGTATTTT. This gives the protein CASSSSGGKTDTQYF.

V usage is TRBV14 and J usage is TRBJ2-2; 7 nucleotides match TRBD2. The length of the CDR3 is 16 residues. J lost 3 bases, V lost 1 base, and 5 bases had no gene match. Looked up from germline, CDR1 is SGHDN and CDR2 is FVKESK. CDR3 sequence reads: CASSQVKRGHTGELFF. CDR3 coding DNA: TGTGCCAGCAGCCAAGTAAAGCGGGGCCACACCGGGGAGCTGTTTTTT.

This clonotype appeared a few times. The J gene is TRBJ1-2, the V gene TRBV7-2; D possibly corresponds to TRBD1 (6 bases). The CDR3 runs 16 residues. Between the trimmed V and J ends, which lost 7 bases and 6 bases, there was a span of 24 bases. The germline gives CDR1 SGHTA, CDR2 FQGNSA. The CDR3 region is CASTLDWGADLDGYTF. DNA for the CDR3: TGTGCCAGCACCCTGGATTGGGGGGCGGACCTCGATGGCTACACCTTC.

This clonotype showed up many times. The chain carries TRBV9 and TRBJ2-2; D is ambiguous. Germline V gene lookup returns CDR1 SGDLS and CDR2 YYNGEE. CDR3 size: 11 residues. The ends were cut back, 4 bases at V and 9 bases at J, with 7 bases in the middle. The CDR3 bases are TGTGCCAGCAGCTCTCCCCGGGAGCTGTTTTTT. The encoded protein is CASSSPRELFF.

The rearrangement joins TRBV7-9 to TRBJ1-2, with 9 nucleotides matching TRBD1. The CDR3 is 13 amino acids. Trimming removed 7 bases from V and 4 bases from J; junction bases left unmatched: 4. Germline lookup yields CDR1 SEHNR and CDR2 FQNEAQ (reference sequence). CDR3 loop: CASIRQGGYGYTF. Here the CDR3 DNA reads TGTGCCAGCATCCGACAGGGGGGCTATGGCTACACCTTC.

V is TRBV28 and J is TRBJ2-7, with 7 positions matching TRBD1. After removal of 5 bases from V and 2 bases from J, the junction contained 3 bases not matched to a gene. CDR1 and CDR2 (germline): MDHEN, SYDVKM. The CDR3 consists of 13 residues. The CDR3 region has the DNA TGTGCCAGCAGTGGGACAGTTACCTACGAGCAGTACGTC. It specifies CASSGTVTYEQYV.

This chain connects TRBV6-5 to TRBJ2-1, with D perhaps matching TRBD2 (6 bases). Germline values: CDR1 MNHEY, CDR2 SVGAGI. V lost 0 bases and J lost 2, with 14 bases in between. The CDR3 extends over 17 amino acids. CDR3 residues: CASSYSLASVTYNEQFF. The CDR3 coding sequence is TGTGCCAGCAGTTACTCTCTGGCTAGCGTCACCTACAATGAGCAGTTCTTC.

This chain links TRBV7-2 with TRBJ2-3, with D possibly matching TRBD2 (5 bases). CDR1 and CDR2 (germline): SGHTA, FQGNSA. The V and J ends lost 6 bases and 3 bases respectively, with 10 bases between them. This CDR3 has 13 residues. The CDR3 region has the DNA TGTGCCAGCAGGCAACTAGGAACAGATACGCAGTATTTT. It translates to CASRQLGTDTQYF.

This rearrangement joins TRBV20-1 to TRBJ1-5; D is uncertain. The germline V and J ends were trimmed by 6 bases and 2 bases, with 17 bases remaining between them. The CDR3 runs to 15 residues. Germline V gene data show CDR1 as DFQATT and CDR2 as SNEGSKA (reference sequence). DNA of the CDR3: TGCAGTGCCAAGACTGGGCGGTCGGGCAATCAGCCCCAGCATTTT. This encodes CSAKTGRSGNQPQHF.

The chain joins TRBV18 to TRBJ2-1; 7 nucleotides align to TRBD2. The CDR3 has 15 residues. The germline CDR1 and CDR2 sequences are KGHSH and LQKENI. The trim removed 5 bases at V and 0 bases at J, leaving 4 bases unmatched. In DNA form, the CDR3 reads TGTGCCAGCTCAACCCGGGGGGTCTCCTACAATGAGCAGTTCTTC. The encoded protein is CASSTRGVSYNEQFF.

The chain recombines TRBV12-3 or TRBV12-4 with TRBJ2-6, with D maybe TRBD1 (5 bases). CDR3 length: 16 amino acids. Trimming took 5 bases from V and 0 from J, leaving 11 bases between them. CDR3 bases: TGTGCCAGCAGTCACCCCAGGGACTCTGGGGCCAACGTCCTGACTTTC. Translated: CASSHPRDSGANVLTF.

The chain has TRBV18 and TRBJ1-1, with unresolved D. CDR3 length equals 17 residues. Germline-derived CDR1 and CDR2 are KGHSH and LQKENI. Trimming stripped 0 bases from V and 0 bases from J, with 14 bases between. The CDR3 region is CASSPPGLRGVNTEAFF. The CDR3 nucleotides read TGTGCCAGCTCACCACCTGGCCTGCGGGGTGTGAACACTGAAGCTTTCTTT.

J is TRBJ1-1 and V is TRBV19; D not certain. CDR3 length: 13 residues. Germline V gene sequence: CDR1 LNHDA, CDR2 SQIVND (reference sequence). Trimming pared 3 bases from V and 1 base from J, leaving 6 bases between. The CDR3 here is CASSMGTNTEAFF. As DNA, the CDR3 is TGTGCCAGTAGTATGGGCACGAACACTGAAGCTTTCTTT.

This clonotype occurred a few times. At one end the junction does not follow the germline gene, possibly because of a read error. J is TRBJ2-3 and V is TRBV5-1; weak D call: TRBD2 (6 bases). Germline V gives CDR1 SGHRS, CDR2 YFSETQ. The CDR3 contains 14 residues. The DNA of the CDR3 is TGTACCAGCAGCTTGGGAGGAAACACAGATACGCAGTATTTT. Its protein product is CTSSLGGNTDTQYF.

In this sample, this clonotype turned up a few times. This chain uses TRBV5-5 with TRBJ1-1; D perhaps matches TRBD1 (5 bases). Germline V lookup: CDR1 SGHKS, CDR2 YYEKEE (reference sequence). Between the trimmed V and J ends, which lost 2 bases and 4 bases, there was a span of 12 bases. This CDR3 has 14 amino acids. The CDR3 DNA follows: TGTGCCAGCAGCTTTCGGGGGGAGGGCACTGAAGCTTTCTTT. It specifies CASSFRGEGTEAFF.

This clonotype was observed at least ten times. V usage is TRBV3-1 and J usage is TRBJ2-7; 10 bases agree with TRBD1. The ends lost 0 bases at V and 7 bases at J; junction bases unmatched: 9. The CDR3 length is 16 residues. The germline V gene encodes CDR1 LGHDT and CDR2 YNNKEL (reference sequence). The CDR3 nucleotides read TGTGCCAGCAGCCAAGATGGGGGACAGGGGCTCGGTGAGCAGTACTTC. This translates into CASSQDGGQGLGEQYF.

The chain joins TRBV5-1 to TRBJ2-3; TRBD2 matches at 8 bases. CDR3 length: 15 amino acids. V was pared by 4 bases and J by 2 bases, with 6 bases of the junction left unmatched. Germline CDR1 is SGHRS and CDR2 is YFSETQ. Here the CDR3 reads CASSVAGPNTDTQYF. The CDR3, as DNA: TGCGCCAGCAGCGTAGCGGGGCCCAACACAGATACGCAGTATTTT.

This clonotype was seen a few times. The chain couples TRBV24-1 to TRBJ2-5; TRBD2 matches at 9 bases. The CDR3 runs to 15 residues. The V and J ends lost 3 bases and 1 base, in that order; junction bases with no gene match: 2. Germline V CDR1 and CDR2: KGHDR, SFDVKD. CDR3 region: CATSDRTSAQETQYF. The CDR3 coding sequence is TGTGCCACCAGTGATCGGACTAGCGCCCAAGAGACCCAGTACTTC.

This clonotype was recorded many times. This sequence joins TRBV18 and TRBJ2-3; D ambiguous. Germline loops: CDR1 KGHSH, CDR2 LQKENI. The V end lost 0 bases, the J end lost 1 base, and 5 bases lay between the germline ends. The CDR3 is made up of 14 amino acids. Here the CDR3 reads CASSPPTRTDTQYF. CDR3 sequence (DNA): TGTGCCAGCTCACCACCAACCCGCACAGATACGCAGTATTTT.

This sequence joins TRBV6-5 and TRBJ1-3; D unresolved. This CDR3 comprises 17 residues. Trimming took off 0 bases at V and 0 bases at J, with 12 bases between the two ends. Germline V gene sequence: CDR1 MNHEY, CDR2 SVGAGI. In nucleotides, the CDR3 is TGTGCCAGCAGTTACTCGGGCGCAGATAACTCTGGAAACACCATATATTTT. This sequence encodes CASSYSGADNSGNTIYF.

The V gene is TRBV5-1, the J gene TRBJ2-3, with D uncertain. Trimming stripped 0 bases from V and 5 bases from J, with 10 bases between. There are 14 residues in the CDR3. Germline V gene data show CDR1 as SGHRS and CDR2 as YFSETQ. CDR3 bases: TGCGCCAGCAGCTTGGGGACGGTCGTAGATACGCAGTATTTT. Encoded protein: CASSLGTVVDTQYF.

This clonotype was recorded a few times. The chain recombines TRBV4-1 with TRBJ2-7, with D perhaps TRBD1 (6 bases). V lost 2 bases to trimming and J lost 2 bases, with 13 bases between them. Germline-derived CDR1 and CDR2 are MGHRA and YSYEKL. CDR3 length: 15 residues. CDR3 loop: CASSQIGGQPYEQYF. The DNA for the CDR3 is TGCGCCAGCAGCCAAATCGGCGGACAGCCCTACGAGCAGTACTTC.

This clonotype was seen at least ten times. The chain carries TRBV15 and TRBJ1-1, with D uncertain. CDR1 LNHNV and CDR2 YYDKDF come from the germline V gene (reference sequence). The CDR3 is 15 residues long. Trimming stripped 0 bases from V and 10 bases from J, with 18 bases between. CDR3 sequence: CATSREAVAMDGAFF. The CDR3, as DNA: TGTGCCACCAGCAGAGAGGCAGTCGCGATGGATGGAGCTTTCTTT.

The gene calls are TRBV18 and TRBJ2-7; D unclear. Germline CDR1 KGHSH, CDR2 LQKENI. There are 13 residues in the CDR3. Trimming removed 3 bases from V and 6 bases from J, with 12 bases in between. CDR3 sequence: CASSPARSPEQYV. CDR3 DNA sequence: TGTGCCAGCTCACCGGCCCGCTCCCCCGAGCAGTACGTC.

This clonotype was recorded a few times. The chain carries TRBV4-1 and TRBJ1-4; tentative D call: TRBD1 (5 bases). Between the trimmed V and J ends, which lost 1 base and 4 bases, there was a span of 13 bases. The length of the CDR3 is 16 residues. The germline V gene encodes CDR1 MGHRA and CDR2 YSYEKL. CDR3 protein: CASSQGSGRVNEKLFF. CDR3 sequence (DNA): TGCGCCAGCAGCCAAGGTTCCGGCAGGGTTAATGAAAAACTGTTTTTT.

The sample holds many counts of this clonotype. The chain couples TRBV12-3 or TRBV12-4 to TRBJ2-1; maybe TRBD2 (5 bases). The CDR3 runs to 13 residues. Trimming stripped 2 bases from V and 12 bases from J, with 14 bases between. The CDR3 DNA reads as TGTGCCAGCAGTTTAAGCCTCGAGGGAGTGCAGTTCTTC. Its translation: CASSLSLEGVQFF.

The chain is built from TRBV10-3 and TRBJ1-1; unclear D gene. The length of the CDR3 is 12 residues. Trimming pared 4 bases from V and 0 bases from J, leaving 3 bases between. The germline gives CDR1 ENHRY, CDR2 SYGVKD. As DNA, the CDR3 is TGTGCCATCAGTGGACTGAACACTGAAGCTTTCTTT. It is translated as CAISGLNTEAFF.

This clonotype was observed at least ten times. The V call is TRBV6-2 or TRBV6-3, the J call TRBJ2-6; D not certain. The CDR3 runs to 15 residues. The V gene lost 6 bases and the J gene lost 0 bases, with 9 bases spanning the gap. From germline, CDR1 is MNHEY and CDR2 SVGEGT. The CDR3 DNA follows: TGTGCCAGCAGCCCGTCGTCCTCTGGGGCCAACGTCCTGACTTTC. It translates to CASSPSSSGANVLTF.